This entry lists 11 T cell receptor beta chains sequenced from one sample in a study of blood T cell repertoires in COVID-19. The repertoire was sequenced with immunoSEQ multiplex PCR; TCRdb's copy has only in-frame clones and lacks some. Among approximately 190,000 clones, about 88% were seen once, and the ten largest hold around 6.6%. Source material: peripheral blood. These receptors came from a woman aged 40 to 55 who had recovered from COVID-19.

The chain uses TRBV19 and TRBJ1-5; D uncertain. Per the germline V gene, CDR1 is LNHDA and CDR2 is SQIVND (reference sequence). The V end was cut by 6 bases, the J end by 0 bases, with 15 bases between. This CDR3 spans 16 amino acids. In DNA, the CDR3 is TGTGCCAGTAGGTACCGAGACACCGATAGCAATCAGCCCCAGCATTTT. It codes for CASRYRDTDSNQPQHF.

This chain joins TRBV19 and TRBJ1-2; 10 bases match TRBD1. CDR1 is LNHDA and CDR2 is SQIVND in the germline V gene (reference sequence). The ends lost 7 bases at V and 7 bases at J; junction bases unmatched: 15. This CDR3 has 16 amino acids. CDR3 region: CASIPTGTGVFSGYTF. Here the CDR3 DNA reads TGTGCCAGTATACCGACCGGGACAGGGGTCTTCTCTGGCTACACCTTC.

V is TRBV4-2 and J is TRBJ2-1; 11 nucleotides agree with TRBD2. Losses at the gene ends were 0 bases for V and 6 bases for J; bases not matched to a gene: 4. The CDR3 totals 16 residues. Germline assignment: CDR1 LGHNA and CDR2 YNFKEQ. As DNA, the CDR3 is TGTGCCAGCAGCCAAGATCTAGGGACTAGCGGCAATGAGCAGTTCTTC. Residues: CASSQDLGTSGNEQFF.

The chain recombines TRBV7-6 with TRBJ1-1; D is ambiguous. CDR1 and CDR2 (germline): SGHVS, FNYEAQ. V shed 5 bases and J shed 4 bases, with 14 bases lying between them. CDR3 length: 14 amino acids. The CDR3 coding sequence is TGTGCCAGCAGCCGGGAAAAGATTGGCACTGAAGCTTTCTTT. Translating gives CASSREKIGTEAFF.

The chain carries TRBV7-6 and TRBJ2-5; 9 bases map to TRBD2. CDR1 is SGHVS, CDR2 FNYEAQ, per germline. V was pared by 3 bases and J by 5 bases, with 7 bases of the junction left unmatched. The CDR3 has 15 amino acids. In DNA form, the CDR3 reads TGTGCCAGCAGCTTTGAACTAGCGGGCGGTGAGACCCAGTACTTC. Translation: CASSFELAGGETQYF.

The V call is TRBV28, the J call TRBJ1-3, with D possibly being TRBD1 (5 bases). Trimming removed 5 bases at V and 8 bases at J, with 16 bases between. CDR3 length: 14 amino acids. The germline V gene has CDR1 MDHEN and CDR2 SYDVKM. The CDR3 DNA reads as TGTGCCAGCAGTAGTAGCGGGACCATCGACACCATATATTTT. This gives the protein CASSSSGTIDTIYF.

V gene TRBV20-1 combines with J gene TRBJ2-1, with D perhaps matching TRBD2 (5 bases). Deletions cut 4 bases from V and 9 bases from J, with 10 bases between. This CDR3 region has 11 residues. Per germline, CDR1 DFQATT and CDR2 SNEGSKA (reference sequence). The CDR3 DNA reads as TGCAGTGCTAATACTGGAGGTGAGCAGTTCTTC. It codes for CSANTGGEQFF.

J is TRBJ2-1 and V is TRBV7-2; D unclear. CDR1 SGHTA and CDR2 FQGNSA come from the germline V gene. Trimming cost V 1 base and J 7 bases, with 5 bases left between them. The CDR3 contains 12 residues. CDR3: CASSLVSNEQFF. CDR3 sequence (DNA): TGTGCCAGCAGCTTAGTTAGTAATGAGCAGTTCTTC.

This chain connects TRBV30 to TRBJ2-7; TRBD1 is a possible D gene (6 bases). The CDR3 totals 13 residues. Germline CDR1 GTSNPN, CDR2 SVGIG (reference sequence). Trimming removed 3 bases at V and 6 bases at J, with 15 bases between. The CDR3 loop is CAWRRGSRGEQYF. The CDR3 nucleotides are TGTGCCTGGAGAAGAGGTTCCAGGGGCGAGCAGTACTTC. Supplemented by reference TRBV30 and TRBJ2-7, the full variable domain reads SQTIHQWPATLVQPVGSPLSLECTVEGTSNPNLYWYRQAAGRGLQLLFYSVGIGQISSEVPQNLSASRPQDRQFILSSKKLLLSDSGFYLCAWRRGSRGEQYFGPGTRLTVT.

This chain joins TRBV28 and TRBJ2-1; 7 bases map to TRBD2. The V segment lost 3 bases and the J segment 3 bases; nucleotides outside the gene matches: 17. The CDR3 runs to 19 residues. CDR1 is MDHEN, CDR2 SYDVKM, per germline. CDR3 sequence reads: CASSLFRRSGTWRYNEQFF. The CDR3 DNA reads TGTGCCAGCAGTTTGTTTCGCCGGAGCGGGACCTGGCGCTACAATGAGCAGTTCTTC.

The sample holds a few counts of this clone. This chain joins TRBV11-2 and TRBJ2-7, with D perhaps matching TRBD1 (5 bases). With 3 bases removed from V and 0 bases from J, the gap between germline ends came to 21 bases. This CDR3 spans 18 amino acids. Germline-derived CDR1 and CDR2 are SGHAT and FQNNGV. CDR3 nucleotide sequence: TGTGCCAGCAGCTTTTTATCCCTTCGACGGACAAACTCCTACGAGCAGTACTTC. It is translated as CASSFLSLRRTNSYEQYF. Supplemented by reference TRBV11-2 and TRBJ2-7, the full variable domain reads EAGVAQSPRYKIIEKRQSVAFWCNPISGHATLYWYQQILGQGPKLLIQFQNNGVVDDSQLPKDRFSAERLKGVDSTLKIQPAKLEDSAVYLCASSFLSLRRTNSYEQYFGPGTRLTVT.